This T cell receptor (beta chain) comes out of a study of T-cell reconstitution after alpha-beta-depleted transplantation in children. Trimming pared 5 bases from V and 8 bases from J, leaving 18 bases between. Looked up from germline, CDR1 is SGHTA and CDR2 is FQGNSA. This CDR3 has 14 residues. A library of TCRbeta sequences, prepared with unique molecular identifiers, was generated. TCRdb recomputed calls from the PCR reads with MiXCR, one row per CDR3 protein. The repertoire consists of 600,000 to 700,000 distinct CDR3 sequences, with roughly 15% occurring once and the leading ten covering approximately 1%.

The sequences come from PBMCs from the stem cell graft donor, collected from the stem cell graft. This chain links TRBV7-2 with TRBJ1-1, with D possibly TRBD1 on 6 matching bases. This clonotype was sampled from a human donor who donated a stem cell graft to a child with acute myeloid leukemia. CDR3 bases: TGTGCCAGCAGCCTGGACAGCCTCATCTTAGAAGCTTTCTTT. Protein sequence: CASSLDSLILEAFF.